These 4 T cell receptor beta chains were all obtained from the same sample, sequenced in a study of cytomegalovirus exposure and HLA in healthy donors listed by TCRdb under 2017. The protocol used for the library was the immunoSEQ multiplex PCR assay. The multiplex PCR relied on a mix of 60 forward primers for TCR Vbeta segments and 13 reverse primers for TCR Jbeta segments. TCRdb obtained this table from immuneACCESS and retained in-frame rearrangements with V and J assigned. These tables miss some clones; where compared with another copy, unresolved V genes account for less than half of the shortfall, and the remainder is unexplained. Within this sample are under 200,000 clones, with roughly four fifths of them counted one time only. The ten largest clones represent less than 3% of the sample. Sequencing was performed on PBMCs. These TCRs come from a female donor in good health and CMV-seronegative.

This chain uses TRBV4-2 with TRBJ2-6, with D possibly being TRBD2 (5 bases). Germline assignment: CDR1 LGHNA and CDR2 YNFKEQ. The V gene lost 2 bases and the J gene lost 0 bases, with 11 bases spanning the gap. This CDR3 contains 17 residues. The CDR3 DNA follows: TGTGCCAGCAGCCAACCGGGCGGAGGCTCTGGGGCCAACGTCCTGACTTTC. This gives the protein CASSQPGGGSGANVLTF.

CDR3 coding DNA: TGCGCCAGCAGCTTGGAGCGGCCCCCTTCAGATACGCAGTATTTT. Translating gives CASSLERPPSDTQYF. The chain joins TRBV5-1 to TRBJ2-3; possibly TRBD2 for D (5 bases). Germline CDR1 is SGHRS and CDR2 is YFSETQ. Trimming cost V 0 bases and J 4 bases, with 12 bases left between them. The CDR3 covers 15 residues.

The rearrangement links TRBV9 to TRBJ2-7; a weak D match, TRBD2 (6 bases). Germline assignment: CDR1 SGDLS and CDR2 YYNGEE. The germline V and J ends were trimmed by 4 bases and 7 bases, with 15 bases remaining between them. This CDR3 is 13 amino acids long. The chain's CDR3 is CASSRLEGREQYF. The CDR3 coding sequence is TGTGCCAGCAGCCGTTTGGAGGGCAGGGAGCAGTACTTC.

This clone came up once. The chain is built from TRBV7-6 and TRBJ2-3; D perhaps matches TRBD2 (6 bases). This CDR3 spans 15 amino acids. V lost 1 base, J lost 2 bases, and 10 bases lay in between. CDR1 SGHVS and CDR2 FNYEAQ come from the germline V gene. CDR3: CASSLGTSFTDTQYF. CDR3 sequence (DNA): TGTGCCAGCAGCTTAGGAACTAGCTTCACAGATACGCAGTATTTT.